Listed here is a single T cell receptor (beta chain). No antigen is known for it. This sample was included in a study of siplizumab effects on memory and regulatory T cells. Study-level findings and limits: A minor fraction of alloreactive clones, and no more, mapped to unstimulated subsets.

CDR1 LNHNV and CDR2 YYDKDF come from the germline V gene (reference sequence). Deletions cut 5 bases from V and 5 bases from J, with 15 bases between. The CDR3 totals 14 residues. Assay used: immunoSEQ multiplex PCR; TCRdb lists only in-frame clones, some missing. The data show 97,000 or so clones, with around 90% seen just once and about 1.1% held by the top ten. The sample taken for sequencing was CD4+ T cells sorted from blood. This chain joins TRBV15 and TRBJ1-2; D ambiguous. The sequence was collected from a human donor in good health. CDR3: CATSVGIGVYGYTF. The CDR3 region has the DNA TGTGCCACCAGCGTCGGGATAGGCGTGTATGGCTACACCTTC.